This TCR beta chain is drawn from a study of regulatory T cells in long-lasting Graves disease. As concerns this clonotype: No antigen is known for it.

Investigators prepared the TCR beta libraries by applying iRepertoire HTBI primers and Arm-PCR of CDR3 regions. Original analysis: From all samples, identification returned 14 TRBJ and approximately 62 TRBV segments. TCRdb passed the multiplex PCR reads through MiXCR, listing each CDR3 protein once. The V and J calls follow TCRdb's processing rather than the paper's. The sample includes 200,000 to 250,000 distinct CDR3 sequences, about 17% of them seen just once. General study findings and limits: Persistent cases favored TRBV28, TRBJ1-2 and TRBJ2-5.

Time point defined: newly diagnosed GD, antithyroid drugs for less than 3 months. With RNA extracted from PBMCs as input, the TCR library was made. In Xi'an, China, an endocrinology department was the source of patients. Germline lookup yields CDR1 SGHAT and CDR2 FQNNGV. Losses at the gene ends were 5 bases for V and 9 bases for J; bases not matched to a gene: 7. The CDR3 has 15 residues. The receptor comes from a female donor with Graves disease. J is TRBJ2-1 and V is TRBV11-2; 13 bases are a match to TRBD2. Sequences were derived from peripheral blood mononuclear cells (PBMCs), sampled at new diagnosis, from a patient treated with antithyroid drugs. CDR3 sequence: CASSRTSGSATEQFF. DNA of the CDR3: TGTGCCAGCAGCCGGACTAGCGGGAGTGCGACTGAGCAGTTCTTC.